This is a list of T cell receptor beta chains from one sample in a study of early T cells in non-severe SARS-CoV-2 infection. TCRdb processed the 5' RACE reads anew with MiXCR; each CDR3 protein has one entry. Seen here are about 17,000 distinct CDR3 sequences, about 6% observed once, and the top ten hold approximately 6.8%. Source: whole blood, taken at baseline. The receptors originated from an adult who was a healthcare worker with PCR-confirmed SARS-CoV-2 infection or an uninfected control (not recorded which). CDR3s include the opening cysteine and the closing phenylalanine or tryptophan. The D gene is left open where the match is weak. For some rows the clone size is stated as once, few or many, or as a class when expanded; others skip it.

DNA,CDR3,J,D,V,size
TGTGCCAGCAGCCCGACAGGGTTCTATGGCTACACCTTC,CASSPTGFYGYTF,TRBJ1-2,TRBD1,TRBV7-9,-
TGTGCCATCAGTGAGTTGAGGGTTAACACTGAAGCTTTCTTT,CAISELRVNTEAFF,TRBJ1-1,-,TRBV10-3,medium-sized
TGCAGTGCCCTGACAGGGGAGGGTGAAAAACTGTTTTTT,CSALTGEGEKLFF,TRBJ1-4,TRBD1,TRBV20-1,many
TGTGCCAGCAGCCCGGGACAAAGGCAGCCCCAGCATTTT,CASSPGQRQPQHF,TRBJ1-5,-,TRBV6-5,many
TGCGCCAGCAGCCAACTCCGGACAGGAGAGAACACTGAAGCTTTCTTT,CASSQLRTGENTEAFF,TRBJ1-1,TRBD1,TRBV4-3,many
TGTGCCAGCAGTTTCTTACAGGAAAACATTCAGTACTTC,CASSFLQENIQYF,TRBJ2-4,-,TRBV12-3/TRBV12-4,many
TGTGCCAGCAGTCTGGCGGGTGATGAGCAGTTCTTC,CASSLAGDEQFF,TRBJ2-1,-,TRBV5-4,many
TGTGCCAGCTCACCGCAGGGGGTGGGTGGCTACACCTTC,CASSPQGVGGYTF,TRBJ1-2,TRBD1,TRBV18,many
TGCGCCAGCAGCTTCCCTAGGGGGGCTCAAGAGACCCAGTACTTC,CASSFPRGAQETQYF,TRBJ2-5,-,TRBV5-1,many
TGTGCCAGCAAGGAGGCAGGCCCGGGGGGCTACACCTTC,CASKEAGPGGYTF,TRBJ1-2,-,TRBV2,many
TGTGCCAGCAGCTTAGGTGGGTCGGTGGGGTCCTACAATGAGCAGTTCTTC,CASSLGGSVGSYNEQFF,TRBJ2-1,-,TRBV11-3,medium-sized
TGTGCCAGCAGTTACACCGGGTTTGAAGCTTTCTTT,CASSYTGFEAFF,TRBJ1-1,-,TRBV6-2/TRBV6-3,many
TGCAGTGCTTGGGGACAGGCGCACTACGAGCAGTACTTC,CSAWGQAHYEQYF,TRBJ2-7,TRBD1,TRBV20-1,few
TGTGCCAGCAGCCAAGGTGGATCACCCCTCCACTTT,CASSQGGSPLHF,TRBJ1-6,-,TRBV4-2,many
TGTGCCAGTAGTAAAGGACAGGGGCGAGGGTCCTACAATGAGCAGTTCTTC,CASSKGQGRGSYNEQFF,TRBJ2-1,TRBD1,TRBV19,many
TGTGCCAGCAGTGAAAAGGGGCCAGGGTTTTGTATTCAGTACTTC,CASSEKGPGFCIQYF,TRBJ2-4,-,TRBV6-4,-
TGCGCCAGCAGCTCCGGCGAGGTCGGGGAGCTGTTTTTT,CASSSGEVGELFF,TRBJ2-2,-,TRBV5-1,many
TGTGCCAGCAGTACTAGCGGGGTAACAGATACGCAGTATTTT,CASSTSGVTDTQYF,TRBJ2-3,TRBD2,TRBV6-6,many
TGCAGTGCTAGAGGGCGGACCGACTACGAGCAGTACTTC,CSARGRTDYEQYF,TRBJ2-7,-,TRBV20-1,many
TGTGCCATCGGAAAAAGTGAAACTGAAGCTTTCTTT,CAIGKSETEAFF,TRBJ1-1,-,TRBV10-3,-
TGTGCCTGGAGCCGACTAGCCAGCCAAGATACGCAGTATTTT,CAWSRLASQDTQYF,TRBJ2-3,TRBD2,TRBV30,many
TGTGCCAGCAGCCAAGCCGGGCTAGCGGGGGGTCTGGATACGCAGTATTTT,CASSQAGLAGGLDTQYF,TRBJ2-3,TRBD2,TRBV11-2,many
TGTGCCAGCAGTCGCCAGGGGGGCTCTGGGGCCAACGTCCTGACTTTC,CASSRQGGSGANVLTF,TRBJ2-6,-,TRBV7-8,-
TGTGCCAGCAGCCCCCAGATTCGACAGGGCGGCACAGATACGCAGTATTTT,CASSPQIRQGGTDTQYF,TRBJ2-3,TRBD1,TRBV7-6,many
TGTGCCAGCAGTTCCCGGTGGGGTCAGCCCCAGCATTTT,CASSSRWGQPQHF,TRBJ1-5,-,TRBV12-3/TRBV12-4,few
TGTGCCAGTAGTATCGGGCTAGCGAATCCCCATGAGCAGTTCTTC,CASSIGLANPHEQFF,TRBJ2-1,-,TRBV19,medium-sized
TGTGCCAGCAGCCCGTCAGATACGCAGTATTTT,CASSPSDTQYF,TRBJ2-3,-,TRBV6-2/TRBV6-3,few
TGCAGCGTCTGGACACTAGCCAAAAACATTCAGTACTTC,CSVWTLAKNIQYF,TRBJ2-4,-,TRBV29-1,-
TGCAGTGCTACCCCCCTGCAACACTATGGCTACACCTTC,CSATPLQHYGYTF,TRBJ1-2,-,TRBV20-1,-
TGTGCCAGCAGCTTAGCGGTCAGTCCTAGCACAGATACGCAGTATTTT,CASSLAVSPSTDTQYF,TRBJ2-3,-,TRBV7-6,many
TGTGCCAGCAGCTTAGCCCCTACAGATACGCAGTATTTT,CASSLAPTDTQYF,TRBJ2-3,-,TRBV7-8,many
TGTGCCAGCAGCTTAGGGCAAATAAAGGACGAGCAGTACTTC,CASSLGQIKDEQYF,TRBJ2-7,-,TRBV7-9,many
TGTGCCAGCAGCTTAGTGGTACCTAGCGGGGGTAATGAGCAGTTCTTC,CASSLVVPSGGNEQFF,TRBJ2-1,TRBD2,TRBV7-8,medium-sized